This T cell receptor (beta chain) was sequenced in a study of blood T cell repertoires in COVID-19. In the authors' methods: Researchers report that nucleated cell counts were estimated from reference gene primer amplification. Sequenced by immunoSEQ multiplex PCR; TCRdb stores in-frame clones only, minus some. The V and J calls and clone size were taken over from that table, and D and trimming were inferred from the DNA. This sample has over 150,000 clones, with around 80% found just once. The CDR3 is 22 residues long. Germline V gene sequence: CDR1 MNHEY, CDR2 SMNVEV (reference sequence). V gave up 4 bases and J gave up 6 bases; unmatched junction bases: 30.

This receptor was taken from a woman in her 50s with acute or convalescent COVID-19. The chain employs TRBV27 and TRBJ2-1; 7 bases align to TRBD2. The specimen sequenced was peripheral blood. The CDR3 nucleotides read TGTGCCAGCAGTTCAATCGTGGGCGGGAGCCCGAACAGAGCAAGAAAAGGCAATGAGCAGTTCTTC. Its protein product is CASSSIVGGSPNRARKGNEQFF.